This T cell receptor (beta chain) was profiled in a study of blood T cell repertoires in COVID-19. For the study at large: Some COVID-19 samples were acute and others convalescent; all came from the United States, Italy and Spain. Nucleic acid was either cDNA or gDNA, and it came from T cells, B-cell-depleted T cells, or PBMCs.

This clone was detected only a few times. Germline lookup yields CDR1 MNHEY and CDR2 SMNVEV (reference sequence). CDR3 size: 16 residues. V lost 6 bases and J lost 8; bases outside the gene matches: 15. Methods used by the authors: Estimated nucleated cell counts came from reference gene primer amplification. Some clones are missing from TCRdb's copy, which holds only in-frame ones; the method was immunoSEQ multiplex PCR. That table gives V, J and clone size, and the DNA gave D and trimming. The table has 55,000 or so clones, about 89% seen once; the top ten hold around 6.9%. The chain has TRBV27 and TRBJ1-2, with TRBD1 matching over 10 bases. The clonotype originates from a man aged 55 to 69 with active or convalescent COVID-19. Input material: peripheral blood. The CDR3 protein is CASSLKGTGVFLGYTF. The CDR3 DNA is TGTGCCAGCAGCCTCAAAGGGACAGGGGTTTTCTTGGGCTACACCTTC.